This TCR beta chain was sequenced for a study of cytomegalovirus exposure and HLA in healthy donors. PCR primers comprised 60 Vbeta and 13 Jbeta primers. TCRdb's copy holds only in-frame clones and misses some; the assay was immunoSEQ multiplex PCR. This table holds 130,000 to 150,000 clones, about 73% found once. The length of the CDR3 is 17 residues. The junction had 7 bases not matched to a gene; V was cut back by 1 base and J by 4 bases. CDR1 and CDR2 (germline): SGHAT, FQNNGV. This sequence joins TRBV11-2 and TRBJ1-4, with TRBD1 identical over 9 bases. Sequencing was done on a sample of PBMCs. The source of this sequence is a man in his forties or fifties in good health and CMV-seropositive. CDR3 nucleotides: TGTGCCAGCAGCTTAGGTGTCGGGACAGGGTATAATGAAAAACTGTTTTTT. Translating it yields CASSLGVGTGYNEKLFF.